Following are 9 T cell receptor beta chains from one sample sequenced in a study of neoadjuvant anti-PD-1 for oral cavity cancer. Time point here: after neoadjuvant nivolumab, at surgical resection. Generated by immunoSEQ multiplex PCR, the TCRdb table keeps only in-frame clones and is missing some. The table lists approximately 5,000 clones, 50% to 65% of them singletons. This specimen was tumor tissue, taken after nivolumab (anti-PD-1) treatment. The receptors shown here come from a person aged 35-79 years with oral cavity squamous cell carcinoma.

This rearrangement joins TRBV6-6 to TRBJ2-3; either TRBD1 or TRBD2 may supply D (5 bases each). Trimming cost V 2 bases and J 3 bases, with 12 bases left between them. Germline CDR1 reads MNHNY; CDR2 reads SVGAGI (reference sequence). The CDR3 loop spans 15 amino acids. CDR3 sequence reads: CASSYRTRGTDTQYF. In DNA, the CDR3 is TGTGCCAGCAGTTACCGGACAAGAGGGACAGATACGCAGTATTTT.

A few counts support this clone. CDR3 in amino acids: CASSPRGQGTEAFF. The CDR3 DNA reads TGTGCCAGCAGTCCCCGAGGGCAGGGGACTGAAGCTTTCTTT. The V and J genes are TRBV6-5 and TRBJ1-1; a possible D gene is TRBD1 (6 bases). V dropped 5 bases and J dropped 5 bases, with 15 bases sitting between them. Germline V gene sequence: CDR1 MNHEY, CDR2 SVGAGI. The CDR3 has 14 residues.

The chain employs TRBV6-6 and TRBJ2-3; either TRBD1 or TRBD2 may fit D (6 bases each). This CDR3 comprises 15 residues. V lost 0 bases and J lost 3, with 10 bases in between. Germline-derived CDR1 and CDR2 are MNHNY and SVGAGI (reference sequence). The CDR3 loop is CASSYSGGGTDTQYF. The CDR3 DNA is TGTGCCAGCAGTTACTCAGGAGGGGGGACAGATACGCAGTATTTT.

The gene calls are TRBV18 and TRBJ2-7; no firm D call. Trimming pared 0 bases from V and 2 bases from J, leaving 8 bases between. Germline CDR1 is KGHSH and CDR2 is LQKENI. The CDR3 has 14 residues. CDR3 coding DNA: TGTGCCAGCTCACCACCCCAGCGTCCCTACGAGCAGTACTTC. It translates to CASSPPQRPYEQYF.

This sequence joins TRBV25-1 and TRBJ1-4; D gene ambiguous. The CDR3 length is 13 residues. Germline V lookup: CDR1 MGHDK, CDR2 SYGVNS. V lost 1 base, J lost 3 bases, and 3 bases lay in between. This chain's CDR3 is CASSESANEKLFF. CDR3 DNA: TGTGCCAGCAGTGAATCCGCTAATGAAAAACTGTTTTTT.

This clone showed up just a few times. The chain links TRBV29-1 to TRBJ1-3; 10 positions agree with TRBD1. V trimming: 3 bases; J trimming: 2 bases; junction bases outside the gene matches: 4. The CDR3 spans 15 residues. Germline loops: CDR1 SQVTM, CDR2 ANQGSEA. CDR3 in amino acids: CSVDTGTGAGNTIYF. The CDR3 coding sequence is TGCAGCGTTGACACCGGGACAGGGGCTGGAAACACCATATATTTT.

CDR3 residues: CASSLEFGRLNEKLFF. CDR3 DNA sequence: TGTGCCAGTAGCTTGGAGTTCGGGCGGCTTAATGAAAAACTGTTTTTT. The chain is built from TRBV19 and TRBJ1-4; D is ambiguous. The length of the CDR3 is 16 residues. Germline lookup yields CDR1 LNHDA and CDR2 SQIVND (reference sequence). Trimming took 6 bases from V and 4 from J, leaving 18 bases between them. The whole variable domain, remainder taken from reference TRBV19 and TRBJ1-4, is DGGITQSPKYLFRKEGQNVTLSCEQNLNHDAMYWYRQDPGQGLRLIYYSQIVNDFQKGDIAEGYSVSREKKESFPLTVTSAQKNPTAFYLCASSLEFGRLNEKLFFGSGTQLSVL.

This rearrangement joins TRBV5-1 to TRBJ2-1; D not certain. Trimming pared 0 bases from V and 4 bases from J, leaving 5 bases between. In germline, CDR1 is SGHRS, CDR2 YFSETQ. The CDR3 has 13 residues. CDR3 DNA sequence: TGCGCCAGCAGCTTGGTGGGTTACAATGAGCAGTTCTTC. This encodes CASSLVGYNEQFF.

This clone came up a few times. CDR3 residues: CASSVGGTAYEQYF. As DNA, the CDR3 is TGTGCCAGCAGCGTAGGGGGGACAGCCTACGAGCAGTACTTC. This sequence joins TRBV9 and TRBJ2-7; 7 bases map to TRBD1. This CDR3 spans 14 amino acids. Germline V CDR1 and CDR2: SGDLS, YYNGEE. Trimming took 0 bases from V and 2 from J; bases not matched to a gene: 2.